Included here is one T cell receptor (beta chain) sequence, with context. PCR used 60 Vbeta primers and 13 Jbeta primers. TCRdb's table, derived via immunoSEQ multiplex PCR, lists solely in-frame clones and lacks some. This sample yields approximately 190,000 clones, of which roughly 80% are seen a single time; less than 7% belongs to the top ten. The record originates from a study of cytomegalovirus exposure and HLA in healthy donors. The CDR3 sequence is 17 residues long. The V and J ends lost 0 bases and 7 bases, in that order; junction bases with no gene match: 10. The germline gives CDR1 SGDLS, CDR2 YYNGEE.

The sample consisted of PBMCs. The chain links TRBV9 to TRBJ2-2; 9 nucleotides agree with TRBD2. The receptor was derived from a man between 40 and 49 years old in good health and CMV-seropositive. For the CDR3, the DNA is TGTGCCAGCAGCGTAGACCCATGGACTAGCGCCGACGGGGAGCTGTTTTTT. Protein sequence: CASSVDPWTSADGELFF.